This paragraph covers one TCR beta chain sequence. This CDR3 region has 14 residues. Germline assignment: CDR1 LGHDT and CDR2 YNNKEL (reference sequence). V shed 1 base and J shed 2 bases, with 9 bases lying between them. The data originate from a study of blood T cell repertoires in COVID-19. Overall study context: The origin of the acute and convalescent COVID-19 samples was the United States, Italy and Spain. Sources were T cells, B-cell-depleted T cells, or PBMCs; the material itself was cDNA or gDNA.

As processed by the authors: Reference gene primer amplification gave nucleated cell count estimates. Profiling relied on immunoSEQ multiplex PCR, and the TCRdb table lists in-frame clones only, not all of them. That table supplies the V and J calls and clone size; D and trimming were determined from the DNA. Of 45,000 to 65,000 clones listed, about four fifths are singletons. Sequenced material: peripheral blood. This TCR came from a man between 65 and 85 years old with active COVID-19. This chain links TRBV3-1 (or the pseudogene TRBV3-2) with TRBJ2-7; possible D gene TRBD2, 6 bases. The CDR3 spells CASSQAGDAYEQYF. CDR3 nucleotide sequence: TGTGCCAGCAGCCAAGCGGGGGACGCCTACGAGCAGTACTTC.